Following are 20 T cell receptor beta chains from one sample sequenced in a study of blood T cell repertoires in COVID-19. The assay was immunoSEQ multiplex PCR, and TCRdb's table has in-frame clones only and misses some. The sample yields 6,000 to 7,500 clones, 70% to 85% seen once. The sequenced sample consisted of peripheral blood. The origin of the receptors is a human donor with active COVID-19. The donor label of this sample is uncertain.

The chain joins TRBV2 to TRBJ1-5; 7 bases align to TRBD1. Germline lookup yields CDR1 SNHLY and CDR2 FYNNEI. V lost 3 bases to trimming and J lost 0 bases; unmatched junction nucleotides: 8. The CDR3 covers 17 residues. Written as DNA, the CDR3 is TGTGCCAGCAGTGACGGGACAGAAGACCTTAGCAATCAGCCCCAGCATTTT. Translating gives CASSDGTEDLSNQPQHF.

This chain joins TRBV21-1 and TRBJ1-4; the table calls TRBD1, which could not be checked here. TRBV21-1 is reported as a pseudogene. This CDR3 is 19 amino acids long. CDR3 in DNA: TGTGCCAGCAGCAAGGAGGGGACAGGGGCTACTGCAACTAATGAAAAACTGTTTTTT. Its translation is CASSKEGTGATATNEKLFF.

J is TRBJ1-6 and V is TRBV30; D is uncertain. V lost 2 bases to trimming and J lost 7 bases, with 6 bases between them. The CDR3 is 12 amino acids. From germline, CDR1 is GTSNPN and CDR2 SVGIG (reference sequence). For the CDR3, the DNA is TGTGCCTGGAGTACCCGGAATTCACCCCTCCACTTT. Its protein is CAWSTRNSPLHF.

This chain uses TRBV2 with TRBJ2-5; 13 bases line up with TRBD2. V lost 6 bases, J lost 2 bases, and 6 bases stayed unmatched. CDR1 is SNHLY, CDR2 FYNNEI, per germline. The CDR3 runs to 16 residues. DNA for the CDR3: TGTGCCAGCAGGGATCCGGGACTAGCGGGGCAAGAGACCCAGTACTTC. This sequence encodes CASRDPGLAGQETQYF.

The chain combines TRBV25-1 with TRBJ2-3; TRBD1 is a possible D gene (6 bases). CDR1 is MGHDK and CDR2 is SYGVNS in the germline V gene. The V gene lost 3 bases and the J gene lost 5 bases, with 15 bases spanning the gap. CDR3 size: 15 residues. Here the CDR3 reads CASSEGTGFVDTQYF. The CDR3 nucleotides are TGTGCCAGCAGTGAGGGAACAGGGTTCGTAGATACGCAGTATTTT.

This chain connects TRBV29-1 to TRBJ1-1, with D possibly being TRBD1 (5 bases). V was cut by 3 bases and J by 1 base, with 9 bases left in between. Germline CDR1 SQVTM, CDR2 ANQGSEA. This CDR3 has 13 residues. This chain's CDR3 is CSVDKGQNTEAFF. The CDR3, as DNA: TGCAGCGTTGATAAGGGGCAGAACACTGAAGCTTTCTTT.

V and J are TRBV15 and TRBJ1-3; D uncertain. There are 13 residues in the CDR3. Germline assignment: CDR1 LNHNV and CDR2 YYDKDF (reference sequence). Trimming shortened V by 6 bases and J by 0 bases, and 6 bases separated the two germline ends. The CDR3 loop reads CATSGGSGNTIYF. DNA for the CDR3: TGTGCCACCAGTGGAGGCTCTGGAAACACCATATATTTT.

In nucleotides, the CDR3 is TGTGCCAGCAGCGGGCGGACAGGAATAGGGAACACTGAAGCTTTCTTT. It yields the protein CASSGRTGIGNTEAFF. This chain uses TRBV5-6 with TRBJ1-1; 7 nucleotides align to TRBD1. The J segment lost 1 base and the V segment lost 4 bases, leaving 10 bases of the junction unmatched. CDR1 is SGHDT and CDR2 is YYEEEE in the germline V gene. The CDR3 length is 16 residues. Supplemented by reference TRBV5-6 and TRBJ1-1, the full variable domain reads DAGVTQSPTHLIKTRGQQVTLRCSPKSGHDTVSWYQQALGQGPQFIFQYYEEEERQRGNFPDRFSGHQFPNYSSELNVNALLLGDSALYLCASSGRTGIGNTEAFFGQGTRLTVV.

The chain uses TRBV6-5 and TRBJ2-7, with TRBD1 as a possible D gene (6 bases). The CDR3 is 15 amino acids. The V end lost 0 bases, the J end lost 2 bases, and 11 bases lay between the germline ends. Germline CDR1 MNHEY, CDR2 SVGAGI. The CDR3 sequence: CASSYSNNRAYEQYF. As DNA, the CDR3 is TGTGCCAGCAGTTACTCTAACAACAGGGCCTACGAGCAGTACTTC.

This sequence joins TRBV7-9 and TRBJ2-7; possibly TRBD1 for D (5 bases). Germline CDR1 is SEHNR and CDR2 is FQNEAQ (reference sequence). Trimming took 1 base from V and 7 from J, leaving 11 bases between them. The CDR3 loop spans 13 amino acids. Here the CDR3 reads CASSLGRVGEQYF. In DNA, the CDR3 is TGTGCCAGCAGCTTAGGCAGGGTGGGTGAGCAGTACTTC. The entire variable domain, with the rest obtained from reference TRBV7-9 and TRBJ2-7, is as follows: DTGVSQNPRHKITKRGQNVTFRCDPISEHNRLYWYRQTLGQGPEFLTYFQNEAQLEKSRLLSDRFSAERPKGSFSTLEIQRTEQGDSAMYLCASSLGRVGEQYFGPGTRLTVT.

The CDR3 DNA reads as TGTGCCAGTACTAGCGGGGGGGCGTTTGAGACCCAGTACTTC. Protein: CASTSGGAFETQYF. The chain recombines TRBV9 with TRBJ2-5; TRBD2 agrees at 13 bases. V shed 8 bases and J 5 bases; nucleotides not matched to a gene: 6. The CDR3 consists of 14 residues. The germline V gene encodes CDR1 SGDLS and CDR2 YYNGEE.

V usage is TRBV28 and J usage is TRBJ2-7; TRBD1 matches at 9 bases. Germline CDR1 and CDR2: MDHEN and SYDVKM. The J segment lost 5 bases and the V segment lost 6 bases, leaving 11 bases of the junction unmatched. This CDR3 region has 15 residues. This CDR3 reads CASRPPGTGKDEQYF. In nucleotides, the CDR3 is TGTGCCAGCAGACCCCCCGGGACAGGGAAGGACGAGCAGTACTTC.

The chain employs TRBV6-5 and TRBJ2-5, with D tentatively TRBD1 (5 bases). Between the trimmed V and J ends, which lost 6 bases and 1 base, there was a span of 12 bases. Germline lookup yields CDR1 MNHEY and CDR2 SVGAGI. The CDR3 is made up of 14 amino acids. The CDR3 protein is CASRVTETQETQYF. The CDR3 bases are TGTGCCAGCAGGGTGACAGAAACCCAAGAGACCCAGTACTTC.

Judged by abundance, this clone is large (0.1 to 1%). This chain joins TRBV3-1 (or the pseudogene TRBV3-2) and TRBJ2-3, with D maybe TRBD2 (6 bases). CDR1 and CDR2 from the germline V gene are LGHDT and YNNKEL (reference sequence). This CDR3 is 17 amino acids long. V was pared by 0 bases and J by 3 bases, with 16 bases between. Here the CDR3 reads CASSQDTRETRTDTQYF. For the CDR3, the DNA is TGTGCCAGCAGCCAAGATACTCGGGAGACGAGGACAGATACGCAGTATTTT.

The CDR3, as DNA: TGTGCCAGCAGTTTTGGGCAGGTCAGCACAGATACGCAGTATTTT. Translating it yields CASSFGQVSTDTQYF. The chain has TRBV27 and TRBJ2-3; D is uncertain. The germline CDR1 and CDR2 sequences are MNHEY and SMNVEV (reference sequence). Trimming removed 3 bases at V and 0 bases at J, with 10 bases between. The CDR3 runs to 15 residues.

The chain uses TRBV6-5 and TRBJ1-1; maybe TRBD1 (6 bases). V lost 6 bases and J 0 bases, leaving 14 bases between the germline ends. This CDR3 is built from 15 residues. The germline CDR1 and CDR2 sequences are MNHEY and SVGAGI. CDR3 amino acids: CASRNTNRVNTEAFF. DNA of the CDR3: TGTGCCAGCAGAAATACTAACAGGGTGAACACTGAAGCTTTCTTT.

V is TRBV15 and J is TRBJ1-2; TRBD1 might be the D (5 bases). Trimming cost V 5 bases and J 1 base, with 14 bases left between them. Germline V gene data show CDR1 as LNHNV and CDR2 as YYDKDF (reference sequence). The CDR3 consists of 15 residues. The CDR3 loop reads CATSPTRQLNYGYTF. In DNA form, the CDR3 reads TGTGCCACCAGCCCGACCAGACAGCTTAACTATGGCTACACCTTC.

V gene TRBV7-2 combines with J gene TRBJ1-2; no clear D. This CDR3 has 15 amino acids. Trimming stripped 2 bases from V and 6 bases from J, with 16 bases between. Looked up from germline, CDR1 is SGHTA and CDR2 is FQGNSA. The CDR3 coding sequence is TGTGCCAGCAGCTTATATGAGGACTCTTTGGATGGCTACACCTTC. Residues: CASSLYEDSLDGYTF.

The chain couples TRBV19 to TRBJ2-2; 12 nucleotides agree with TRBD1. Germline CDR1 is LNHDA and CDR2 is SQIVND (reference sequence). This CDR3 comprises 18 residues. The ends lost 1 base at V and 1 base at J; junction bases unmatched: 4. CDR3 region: CASSIAGQGAKNTGELFF. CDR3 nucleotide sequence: TGTGCCAGTAGTATAGCGGGACAGGGGGCAAAGAACACCGGGGAGCTGTTTTTT.

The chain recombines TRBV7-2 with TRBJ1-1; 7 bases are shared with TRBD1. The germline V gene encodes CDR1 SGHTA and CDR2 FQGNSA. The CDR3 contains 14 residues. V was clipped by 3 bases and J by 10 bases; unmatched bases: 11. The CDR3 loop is CASSLRFRGEGAFF. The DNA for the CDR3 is TGTGCCAGCAGCTTGCGTTTCAGGGGGGAAGGAGCTTTCTTT. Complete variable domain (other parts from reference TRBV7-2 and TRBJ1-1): GAGVSQSPSNKVTEKGKDVELRCDPISGHTALYWYRQSLGQGLEFLIYFQGNSAPDKSGLPSDRFSAERTGGSVSTLTIQRTQQEDSAVYLCASSLRFRGEGAFFGQGTRLTVV.